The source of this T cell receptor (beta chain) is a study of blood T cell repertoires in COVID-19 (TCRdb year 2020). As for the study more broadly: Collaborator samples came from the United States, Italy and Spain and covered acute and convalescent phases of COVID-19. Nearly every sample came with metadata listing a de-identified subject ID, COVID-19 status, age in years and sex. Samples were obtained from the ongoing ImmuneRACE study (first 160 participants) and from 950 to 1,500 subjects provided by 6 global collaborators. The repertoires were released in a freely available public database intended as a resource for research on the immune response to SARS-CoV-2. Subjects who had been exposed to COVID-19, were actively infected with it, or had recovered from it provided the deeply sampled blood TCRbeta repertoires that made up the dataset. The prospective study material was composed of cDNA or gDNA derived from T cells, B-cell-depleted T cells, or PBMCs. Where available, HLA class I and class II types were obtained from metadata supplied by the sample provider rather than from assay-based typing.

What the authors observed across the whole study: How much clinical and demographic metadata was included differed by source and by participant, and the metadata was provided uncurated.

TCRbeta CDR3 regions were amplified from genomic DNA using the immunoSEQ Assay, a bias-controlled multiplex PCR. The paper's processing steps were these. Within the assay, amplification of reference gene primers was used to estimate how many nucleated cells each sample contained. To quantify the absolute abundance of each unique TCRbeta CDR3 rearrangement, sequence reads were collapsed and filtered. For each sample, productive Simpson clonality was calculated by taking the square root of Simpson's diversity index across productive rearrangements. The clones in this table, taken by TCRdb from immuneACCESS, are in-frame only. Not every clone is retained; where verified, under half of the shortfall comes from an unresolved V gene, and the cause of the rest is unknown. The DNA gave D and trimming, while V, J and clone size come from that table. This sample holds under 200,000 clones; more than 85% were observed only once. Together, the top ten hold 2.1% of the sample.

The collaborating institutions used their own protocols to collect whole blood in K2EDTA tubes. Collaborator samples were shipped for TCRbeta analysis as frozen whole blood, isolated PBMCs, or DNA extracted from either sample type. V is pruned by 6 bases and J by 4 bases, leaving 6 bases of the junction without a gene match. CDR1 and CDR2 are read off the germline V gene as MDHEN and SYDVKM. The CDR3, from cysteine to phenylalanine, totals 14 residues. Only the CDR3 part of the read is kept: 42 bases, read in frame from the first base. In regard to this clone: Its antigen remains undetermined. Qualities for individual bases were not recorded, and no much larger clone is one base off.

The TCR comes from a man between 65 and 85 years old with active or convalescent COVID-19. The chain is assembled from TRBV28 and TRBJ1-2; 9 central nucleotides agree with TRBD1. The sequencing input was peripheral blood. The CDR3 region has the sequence CASRTGTGFYGYTF. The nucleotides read TGTGCCAGCAGGACCGGGACAGGGTTCTATGGCTACACCTTC.